This T cell receptor (beta chain) was recovered during a study of T cells in lung cancer brain metastases. Study conclusions and caveats: Most clones were lesion-specific, with limited overlap between paired lesions (Morisita roughly 0.25).

The data were produced by immunoSEQ multiplex PCR, yet TCRdb's version contains in-frame clones alone and is incomplete. Counted here are roughly 4,800 clones, 80% to 90% occurring once; the ten biggest clones make up 2.4%. This CDR3 is 20 amino acids long. Per the germline V gene, CDR1 is MNHEY and CDR2 is SMNVEV (reference sequence). J lost 0 bases, V lost 0 bases, and 13 bases had no gene match. Worth noting for this clone: No antigen is known for it.

The source is a man in his fifties with non-small cell lung cancer. The sequencing sample was made of tumor tissue from the primary lung tumor. The chain combines TRBV27 with TRBJ2-3; the match to TRBD1 covers 9 bases. CDR3 sequence: CASSLSPAGQGFASTDTQYF. The CDR3 nucleotides read TGTGCCAGCAGTTTATCCCCTGCCGGACAGGGGTTTGCTAGCACAGATACGCAGTATTTT.